This T cell receptor beta chain is drawn from a study of post-analysis software for immune sequencing data. Details on this clonotype: As yet, its antigen is unknown.

Unique molecular identifiers were built into the TCR beta cDNA libraries. TCRdb used MiXCR to reprocess the PCR reads, holding one entry per CDR3 protein. The table lists over 300,000 distinct CDR3 sequences, less than 40% of them singletons. Study-level findings and limits: Compared with controls, patients had more of roughly five TRBV segments, including TRBV5-6, TRBV5-1 and TRBV20-1.

Germline CDR1 SGHKS, CDR2 YYEKEE (reference sequence). The junction had 6 bases not matched to a gene; V was cut back by 6 bases and J by 0 bases. The CDR3 is 14 amino acids. The receptor was isolated from a girl aged 5-17 years with multiple sclerosis. The V gene is TRBV5-5, the J gene TRBJ2-7; 7 bases fit TRBD1. The sequencing input was blood. The CDR3 DNA is TGTGCCAGCATCGCGACAGGGTCCTCCTACGAGCAGTACTTC. Encoded protein: CASIATGSSYEQYF.